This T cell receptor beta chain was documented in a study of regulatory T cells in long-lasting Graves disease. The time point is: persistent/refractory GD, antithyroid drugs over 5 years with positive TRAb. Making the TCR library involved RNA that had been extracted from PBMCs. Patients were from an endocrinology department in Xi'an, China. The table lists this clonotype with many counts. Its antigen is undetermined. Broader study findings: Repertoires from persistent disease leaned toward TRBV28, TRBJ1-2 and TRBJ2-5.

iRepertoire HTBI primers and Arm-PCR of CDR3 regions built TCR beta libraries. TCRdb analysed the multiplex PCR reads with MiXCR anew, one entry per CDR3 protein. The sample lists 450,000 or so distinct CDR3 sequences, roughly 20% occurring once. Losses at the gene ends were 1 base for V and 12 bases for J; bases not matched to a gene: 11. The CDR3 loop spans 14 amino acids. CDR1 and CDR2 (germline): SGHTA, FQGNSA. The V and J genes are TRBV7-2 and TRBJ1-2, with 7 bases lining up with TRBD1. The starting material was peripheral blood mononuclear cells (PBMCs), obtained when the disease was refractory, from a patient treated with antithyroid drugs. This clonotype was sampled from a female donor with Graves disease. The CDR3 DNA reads TGTGCCAGCAGCTTAGTGGGACGTTATGACAGGGACACCTTC. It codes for CASSLVGRYDRDTF.